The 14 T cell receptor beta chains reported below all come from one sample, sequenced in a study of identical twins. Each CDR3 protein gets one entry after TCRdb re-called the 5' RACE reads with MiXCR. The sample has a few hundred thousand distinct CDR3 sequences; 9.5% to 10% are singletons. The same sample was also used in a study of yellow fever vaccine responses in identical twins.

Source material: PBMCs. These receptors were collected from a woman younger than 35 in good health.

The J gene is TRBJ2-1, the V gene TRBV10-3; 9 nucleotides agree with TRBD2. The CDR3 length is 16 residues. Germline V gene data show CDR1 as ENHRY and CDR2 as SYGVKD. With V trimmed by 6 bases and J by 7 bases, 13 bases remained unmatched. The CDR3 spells CAIRPQYSGSWNEQFF. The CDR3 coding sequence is TGTGCCATCAGACCCCAGTATAGCGGGAGTTGGAATGAGCAGTTCTTC.

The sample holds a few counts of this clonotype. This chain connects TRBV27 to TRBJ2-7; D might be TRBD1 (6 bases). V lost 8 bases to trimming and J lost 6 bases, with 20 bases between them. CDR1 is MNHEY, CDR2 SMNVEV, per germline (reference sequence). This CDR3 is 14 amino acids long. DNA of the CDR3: TGTGCCAGCGGTCGGACAGAACCTACCCCCGAGCAGTACTTC. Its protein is CASGRTEPTPEQYF.

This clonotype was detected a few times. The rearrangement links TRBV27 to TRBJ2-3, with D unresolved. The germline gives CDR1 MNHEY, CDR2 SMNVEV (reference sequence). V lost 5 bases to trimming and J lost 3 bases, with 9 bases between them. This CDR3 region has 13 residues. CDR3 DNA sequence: TGTGCCAGCAGTCTCATGAGGACAGATACGCAGTATTTT. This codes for CASSLMRTDTQYF.

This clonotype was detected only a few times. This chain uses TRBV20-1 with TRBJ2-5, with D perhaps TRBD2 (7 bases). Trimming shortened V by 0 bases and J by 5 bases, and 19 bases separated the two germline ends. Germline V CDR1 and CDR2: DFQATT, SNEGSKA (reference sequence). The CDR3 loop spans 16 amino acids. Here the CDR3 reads CSAREAGTPTGETQYF. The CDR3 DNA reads TGCAGTGCTAGAGAAGCGGGGACACCTACGGGGGAGACCCAGTACTTC.

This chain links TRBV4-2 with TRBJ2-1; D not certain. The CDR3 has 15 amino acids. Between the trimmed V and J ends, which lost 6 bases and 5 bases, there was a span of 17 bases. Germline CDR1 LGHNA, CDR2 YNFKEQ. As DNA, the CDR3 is TGTGCCAGCAGTACAGCCGCTGATCTCGACAATGAGCAGTTCTTC. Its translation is CASSTAADLDNEQFF.

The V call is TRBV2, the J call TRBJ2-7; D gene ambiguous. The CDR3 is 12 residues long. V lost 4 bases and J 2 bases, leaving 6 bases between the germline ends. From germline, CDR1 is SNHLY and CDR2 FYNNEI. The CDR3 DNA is TGTGCCAGCAGTGTCACCACCTACGAGCAGTACTTC. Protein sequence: CASSVTTYEQYF.

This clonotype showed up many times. The CDR3 loop reads CSAGTGDLYEQYF. As DNA, the CDR3 is TGCAGCGCCGGGACAGGCGACCTTTACGAGCAGTACTTC. The rearrangement uses TRBV29-1 and TRBJ2-7, with 8 nucleotides matching TRBD1. This CDR3 region has 13 residues. Germline-derived CDR1 and CDR2 are SQVTM and ANQGSEA. V shed 7 bases and J 4 bases; nucleotides not matched to a gene: 9.

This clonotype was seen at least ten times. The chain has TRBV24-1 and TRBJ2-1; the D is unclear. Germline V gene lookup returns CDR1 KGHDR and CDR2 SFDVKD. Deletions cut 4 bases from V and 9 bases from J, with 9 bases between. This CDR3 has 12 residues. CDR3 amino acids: CATSEIGIEQFF. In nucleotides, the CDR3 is TGTGCCACCAGTGAAATAGGTATTGAGCAGTTCTTC.

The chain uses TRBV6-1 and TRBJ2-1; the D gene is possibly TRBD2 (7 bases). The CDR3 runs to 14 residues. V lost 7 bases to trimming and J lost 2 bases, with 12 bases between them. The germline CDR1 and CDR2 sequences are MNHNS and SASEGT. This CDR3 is CASTAGATYNEQFF. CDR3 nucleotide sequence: TGTGCCAGCACGGCGGGGGCTACCTACAATGAGCAGTTCTTC.

Here the CDR3 reads CATSTQDGAYEQYF. The CDR3 coding sequence is TGTGCCACCAGTACTCAGGACGGAGCCTACGAGCAGTACTTC. V is TRBV24-1 and J is TRBJ2-7, with no clear D. Germline V gene data show CDR1 as KGHDR and CDR2 as SFDVKD. There are 14 residues in the CDR3. The germline V and J ends were trimmed by 6 bases and 2 bases, with 13 bases remaining between them.

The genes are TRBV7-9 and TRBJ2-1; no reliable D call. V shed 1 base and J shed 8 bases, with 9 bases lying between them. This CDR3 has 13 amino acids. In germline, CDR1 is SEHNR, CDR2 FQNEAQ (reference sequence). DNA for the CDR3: TGTGCCAGCAGCTTAGGAGAGCCCGATGAGCAGTTCTTC. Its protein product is CASSLGEPDEQFF.

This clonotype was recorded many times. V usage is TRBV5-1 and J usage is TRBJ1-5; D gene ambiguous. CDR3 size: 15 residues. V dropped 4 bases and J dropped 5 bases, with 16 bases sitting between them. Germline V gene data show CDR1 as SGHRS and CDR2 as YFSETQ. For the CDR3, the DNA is TGCGCCAGCAGCCCGGAGGATTCTTTTTATCAGCCCCAGCATTTT. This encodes CASSPEDSFYQPQHF.

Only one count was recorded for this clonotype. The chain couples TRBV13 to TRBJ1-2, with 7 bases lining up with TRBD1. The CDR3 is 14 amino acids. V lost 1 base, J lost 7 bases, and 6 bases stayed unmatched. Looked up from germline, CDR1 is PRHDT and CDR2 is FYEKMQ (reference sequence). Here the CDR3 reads CASSLDRGRVGYTF. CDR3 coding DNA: TGTGCCAGCAGCTTAGACAGGGGAAGGGTTGGCTACACCTTC.

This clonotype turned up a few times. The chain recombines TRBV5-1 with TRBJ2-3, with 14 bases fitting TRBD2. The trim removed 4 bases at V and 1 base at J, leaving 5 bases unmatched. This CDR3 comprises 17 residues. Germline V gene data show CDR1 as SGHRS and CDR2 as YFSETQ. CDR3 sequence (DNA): TGCGCCAGCAGCCAGACTAGCGGGGGGGCCGGCACAGATACGCAGTATTTT. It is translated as CASSQTSGGAGTDTQYF.